This T cell receptor (beta chain) was sequenced in a study of blood T cell repertoires in COVID-19 (dated by TCRdb to about 2020). Some background on the complete study: Samples covering the acute and convalescent phases of COVID-19 were provided by collaborators in the United States, Italy and Spain. The material from the prospective study consisted of cDNA or gDNA derived from T cells, B-cell-depleted T cells, or PBMCs. Deeply sampled blood TCRbeta repertoires from subjects exposed to, actively infected with, or recovered from COVID-19 were included in the dataset. The repertoires were made available in a free public database intended to serve as a resource for research on the immune response to SARS-CoV-2. Samples were obtained from the ongoing ImmuneRACE study (first 160 participants) and from over 1,000 subjects provided by 6 global collaborators. Nearly every sample came with metadata listing a de-identified subject ID, COVID-19 status, age in years and sex. Where HLA class I and class II types were available, the types were taken from metadata supplied by the sample provider, not from assay-based typing. The investigation overall reported the following: The amount of clinical and demographic metadata varied by source and participant and was provided uncurated.

Collaborating institutions collected whole blood in K2EDTA tubes following their own protocols. Collaborator samples were shipped for TCRbeta analysis as frozen whole blood, isolated PBMCs, or DNA extracted from either sample type. The immunoSEQ Assay, a bias-controlled multiplex PCR, was used to amplify TCRbeta CDR3 regions from genomic DNA. Concerning the study's data processing: Within the assay, amplification of reference gene primers was used to estimate how many nucleated cells each sample contained. To quantify the absolute abundance of each unique TCRbeta CDR3 rearrangement, sequence reads were collapsed and filtered. For each sample, productive Simpson clonality was calculated by taking the square root of Simpson's diversity index across productive rearrangements. TCRdb's version of the immuneACCESS table is confined to in-frame rearrangements and falls short of the full clone set. An unresolved V gene accounts for under half of the shortfall where checked; the remainder is of unknown origin. V and J calls and clone size are given by that table; D and trimming were obtained from the DNA. Counted in this sample were some 700,000 clones; around 90% of them appeared once. 0.2% to 0.3% of the sample lies in the top ten.

Looking up the germline V gene yields CDR1 SQVTM and CDR2 ANQGSEA. From V the trimming removes 3 bases and from J it removes 7 bases, while the gene matches leave 5 bases of the junction unaccounted for. The CDR3 holds 13 amino acids from the cysteine to the phenylalanine. The entry retains the CDR3 DNA only, 39 bases that are in frame from base 1. Regarding this clone: The specificity of this receptor is unknown. The record has no base qualities; no much larger clone is one base away.

Sequencing used peripheral blood. The chain was built from TRBV29-1 and TRBJ2-1, and 8 junction bases match TRBD2. The source of this sequence is a woman younger than 30 with acute or convalescent COVID-19. CDR3 reads: CSVDRGGENEQFF. The DNA sequence reads TGCAGCGTTGACCGGGGGGGGGAGAATGAGCAGTTCTTC.